These T cell receptor beta chains were read from a single sample in a study of identifying expanded T cells in peripheral blood. The protocol was immunoSEQ multiplex PCR, while the TCRdb copy is restricted to in-frame clones and leaves out a portion. Of 97,000 or so clones listed, 70% to 90% are singletons. The sample comprised blood. These receptors came from a person between 18 and 69 years old in good health. Both conserved end residues are part of each CDR3. Fields, in order: J gene, D gene, CDR3 length, clone size, V gene, CDR3 protein, CDR3 DNA. D genes are given only for firm matches. The size of a clone is reported for some rows only, either as once, few or many, or as a class for expanded clones.

TRBJ1-6,NA,13,once,TRBV30,CAWSVPPYSPLHF,TGTGCCTGGAGTGTACCTCCTTATTCACCCCTCCACTTT
TRBJ1-2,NA,12,NA,TRBV7-9,CASSFSGDGYTF,TGTGCCAGCAGCTTCTCCGGAGATGGCTACACCTTC
TRBJ1-2,TRBD1,13,NA,TRBV2,CASSDRDPYGYTF,TGTGCCAGCAGCGACAGGGACCCCTATGGCTACACCTTC
TRBJ2-1,TRBD2,14,NA,TRBV5-1,CASSFVLAGNEQFF,TGCGCCAGCAGCTTCGTACTAGCGGGCAATGAGCAGTTCTTC
TRBJ2-3,TRBD2,16,NA,TRBV5-4,CASSLPGLAATDTQYF,TGTGCCAGCAGCTTACCGGGACTAGCGGCCACAGATACGCAGTATTTT
TRBJ2-7,NA,11,NA,TRBV14,CASSQARKQYF,TGTGCCAGCAGCCAAGCCCGGAAGCAGTACTTC
TRBJ2-5,NA,16,NA,TRBV9,CASSLLVSGTQETQYF,TGTGCCAGCAGCCTCCTAGTGAGCGGAACCCAAGAGACCCAGTACTTC
TRBJ1-2,TRBD1,14,NA,TRBV28,CASSRDRANYGYTF,TGTGCCAGCAGCCGGGACAGAGCTAACTATGGCTACACCTTC
TRBJ1-6,NA,17,NA,TRBV19,CASSVWTGSSYNSPLHF,TGTGCCAGTAGTGTATGGACGGGGAGCTCCTATAATTCACCCCTCCACTTT
TRBJ2-1,TRBD1,14,NA,TRBV2,CASSERTGVAGQFF,TGTGCCAGCAGTGAAAGGACAGGGGTGGCGGGTCAGTTCTTC
TRBJ1-5,NA,12,NA,TRBV27,CASSLLNQPQHF,TGTGCCAGCAGTTTATTGAATCAGCCCCAGCATTTT
TRBJ1-1,TRBD1,15,NA,TRBV9,CASSVEGRGNSEAFF,TGTGCCAGCAGCGTAGAAGGCAGGGGGAATTCTGAAGCTTTCTTT
TRBJ2-7,NA,14,NA,TRBV2,CASTRTGAYYEQYF,TGTGCCAGCACCCGGACCGGGGCATACTACGAGCAGTACTTC
TRBJ1-2,NA,13,NA,TRBV19,CASSTQGRHGYTF,TGTGCCAGTAGTACTCAGGGGAGGCATGGCTACACCTTC
TRBJ2-3,NA,14,NA,TRBV6-5,CASSYSSGTDTQYF,TGTGCCAGCAGTTACTCGTCGGGCACAGATACGCAGTATTTT
TRBJ1-5,NA,12,NA,TRBV19,CASSDGGQPQHF,TGTGCCAGTTCTGACGGTGGGCAGCCCCAGCATTTT
TRBJ2-1,TRBD2,16,NA,TRBV19,CASTSIGDYPKDEQFF,TGTGCCAGTACCTCCATCGGGGACTACCCTAAGGATGAGCAGTTCTTC
TRBJ2-5,NA,13,NA,TRBV25-1,CASSEWTGETQYF,TGTGCCAGCAGTGAATGGACTGGAGAGACCCAGTACTTC
TRBJ2-1,TRBD2,16,NA,TRBV7-6,CASSYGLAGADNEQFF,TGTGCCAGCAGTTACGGACTAGCGGGGGCAGACAATGAGCAGTTCTTC
TRBJ2-5,TRBD1,14,NA,TRBV5-1,CASSGGQGRETQYF,TGCGCCAGCAGCGGTGGACAGGGGCGTGAGACCCAGTACTTC
TRBJ1-1,NA,13,NA,TRBV5-1,CASSEDSGTEAFF,TGCGCCAGCAGCGAAGACAGCGGGACTGAAGCTTTCTTT
TRBJ1-5,NA,17,NA,TRBV10-1,CASSETGRGSGNQPQHF,TGCGCCAGCAGTGAGACGGGGAGAGGAAGCGGCAATCAGCCCCAGCATTTT
TRBJ2-7,NA,11,NA,TRBV20-1,CSAHGAYEQYF,TGCAGTGCCCACGGGGCCTACGAGCAGTACTTC
TRBJ2-2,NA,15,once,TRBV6-6,CASKQGQGGTGELFF,TGTGCCAGCAAACAAGGGCAGGGAGGCACCGGGGAGCTGTTTTTT
TRBJ1-5,TRBD1,15,NA,TRBV5-4,CASSLDRGVSQPQHF,TGTGCCAGCAGCTTGGACAGGGGAGTTAGTCAGCCCCAGCATTTT
TRBJ2-1,NA,15,NA,TRBV2,CASSEGEGVANEQFF,TGTGCCAGCAGTGAAGGAGAGGGAGTTGCCAATGAGCAGTTCTTC
TRBJ2-3,NA,16,NA,TRBV19,CASSPQPGHLTDTQYF,TGTGCCAGTAGCCCACAGCCGGGACACCTCACAGATACGCAGTATTTT
TRBJ2-5,NA,15,NA,TRBV9,CASSVVGQKPETQYF,TGTGCCAGCAGCGTAGTCGGGCAAAAGCCGGAGACCCAGTACTTC
TRBJ1-1,NA,13,NA,TRBV7-9,CASSLRGDAEAFF,TGTGCCAGCAGCTTAAGGGGGGACGCTGAAGCTTTCTTT